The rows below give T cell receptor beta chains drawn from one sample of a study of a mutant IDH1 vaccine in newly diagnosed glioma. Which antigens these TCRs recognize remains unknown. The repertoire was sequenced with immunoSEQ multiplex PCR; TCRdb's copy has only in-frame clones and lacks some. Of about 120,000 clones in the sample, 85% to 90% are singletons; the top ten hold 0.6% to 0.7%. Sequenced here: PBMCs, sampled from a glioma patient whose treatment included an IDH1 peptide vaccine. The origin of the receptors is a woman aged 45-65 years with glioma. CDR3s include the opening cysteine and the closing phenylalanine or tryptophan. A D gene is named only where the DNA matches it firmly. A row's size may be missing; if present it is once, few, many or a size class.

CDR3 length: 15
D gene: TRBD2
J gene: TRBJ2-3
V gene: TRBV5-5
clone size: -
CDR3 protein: CASSTRTSGPDTQYF
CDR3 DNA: TGTGCCAGCAGCACACGGACTAGCGGCCCAGATACGCAGTATTTT

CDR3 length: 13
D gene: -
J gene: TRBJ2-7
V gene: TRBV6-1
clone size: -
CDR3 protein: CAMSYRVAAEQYF
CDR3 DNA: TGTGCCATGTCGTACAGGGTGGCCGCCGAGCAGTACTTC

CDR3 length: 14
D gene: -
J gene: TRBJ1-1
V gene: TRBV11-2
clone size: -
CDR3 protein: CASSSPRGIAEAFF
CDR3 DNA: TGTGCCAGCAGCTCGCCGCGGGGTATCGCTGAAGCTTTCTTT

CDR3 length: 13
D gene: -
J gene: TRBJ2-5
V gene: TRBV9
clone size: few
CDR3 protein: CASSAPSQETQYF
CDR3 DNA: TGTGCCAGCAGCGCCCCCTCCCAAGAGACCCAGTACTTC

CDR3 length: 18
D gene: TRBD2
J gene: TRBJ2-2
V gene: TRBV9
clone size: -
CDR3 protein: CASSVVQGRGSNTGELFF
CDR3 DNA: TGTGCCAGCAGCGTAGTACAAGGGAGGGGATCGAACACCGGGGAGCTGTTTTTT

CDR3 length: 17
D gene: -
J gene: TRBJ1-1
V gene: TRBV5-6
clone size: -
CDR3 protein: CASSLEVGQLLNTEAFF
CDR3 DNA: TGTGCCAGCAGCTTGGAGGTCGGGCAGCTCTTGAACACTGAAGCTTTCTTT

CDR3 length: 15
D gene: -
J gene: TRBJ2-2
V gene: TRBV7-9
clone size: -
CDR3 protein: CASSLRPTSTGELFF
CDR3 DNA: TGTGCCAGCAGCTTGAGGCCCACGAGCACCGGGGAGCTGTTTTTT

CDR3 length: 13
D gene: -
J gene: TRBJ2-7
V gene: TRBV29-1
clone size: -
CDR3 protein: CSVVWGSFYEQYF
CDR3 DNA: TGCAGCGTTGTGTGGGGGAGCTTTTACGAGCAGTACTTC

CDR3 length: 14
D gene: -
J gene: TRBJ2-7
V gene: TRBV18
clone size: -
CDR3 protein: CASSPPAGAHEQYF
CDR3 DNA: TGTGCCAGCTCACCACCTGCAGGGGCCCACGAGCAGTACTTC

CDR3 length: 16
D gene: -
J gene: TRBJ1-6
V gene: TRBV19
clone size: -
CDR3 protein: CASSMLPGQNNSPLHF
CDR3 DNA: TGTGCCAGTAGTATGTTGCCCGGACAGAATAATTCACCCCTCCACTTT

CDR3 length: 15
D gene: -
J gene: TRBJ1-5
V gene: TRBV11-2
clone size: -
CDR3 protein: CASSLDGKVHQPQHF
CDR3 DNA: TGTGCCAGCAGCTTAGACGGAAAGGTTCATCAGCCCCAGCATTTT

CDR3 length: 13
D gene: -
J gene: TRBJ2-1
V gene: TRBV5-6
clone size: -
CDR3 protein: CASSLEVVNEQFF
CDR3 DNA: TGTGCCAGCAGCTTGGAAGTTGTCAATGAGCAGTTCTTC

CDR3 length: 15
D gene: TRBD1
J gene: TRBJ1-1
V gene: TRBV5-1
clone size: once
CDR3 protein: CASTREGGEDTEAFF
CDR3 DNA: TGCGCCAGCACTAGGGAAGGGGGCGAGGACACTGAAGCTTTCTTT

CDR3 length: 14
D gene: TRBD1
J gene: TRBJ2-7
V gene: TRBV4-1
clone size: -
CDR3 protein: CASSPGGSSYEQYF
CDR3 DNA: TGCGCCAGCAGCCCAGGGGGCAGCTCCTACGAGCAGTACTTC

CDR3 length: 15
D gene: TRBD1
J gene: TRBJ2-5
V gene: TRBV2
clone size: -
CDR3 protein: CASSQDRVGQETQYF
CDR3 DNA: TGTGCCAGCAGCCAGGACAGGGTCGGACAAGAGACCCAGTACTTC

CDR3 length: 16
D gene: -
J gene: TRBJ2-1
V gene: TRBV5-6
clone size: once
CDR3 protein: CASSFIAVSSYNEQFF
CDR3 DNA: TGTGCCAGCAGCTTCATAGCGGTTAGCTCCTACAATGAGCAGTTCTTC

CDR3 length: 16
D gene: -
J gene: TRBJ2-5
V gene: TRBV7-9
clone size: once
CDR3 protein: CASSLLDGGTQETQYF
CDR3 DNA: TGTGCCAGCAGCTTACTAGATGGGGGGACTCAAGAGACCCAGTACTTC

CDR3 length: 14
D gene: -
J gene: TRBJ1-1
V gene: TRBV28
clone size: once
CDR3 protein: CASNPPRGNTEAFF
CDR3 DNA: TGTGCCAGCAATCCTCCACGAGGGAACACTGAAGCTTTCTTT

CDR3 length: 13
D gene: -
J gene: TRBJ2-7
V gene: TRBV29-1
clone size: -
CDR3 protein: CSVDRDNSYEQYF
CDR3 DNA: TGCAGCGTTGACAGGGACAACTCCTACGAGCAGTACTTC

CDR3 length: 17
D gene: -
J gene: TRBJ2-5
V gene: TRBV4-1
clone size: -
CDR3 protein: CASSQGGGGSVGETQYF
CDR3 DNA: TGCGCCAGCAGCCAAGGAGGGGGCGGGAGCGTTGGGGAGACCCAGTACTTC

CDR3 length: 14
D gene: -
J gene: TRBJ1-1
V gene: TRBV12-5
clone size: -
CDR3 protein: CASGLHGANTEAFF
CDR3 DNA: TGTGCTAGTGGTTTGCACGGGGCGAACACTGAAGCTTTCTTT

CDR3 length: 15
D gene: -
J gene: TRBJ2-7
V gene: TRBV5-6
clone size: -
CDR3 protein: CASSYDRLSSYEQYF
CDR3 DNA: TGTGCCAGCAGTTATGACAGACTGAGCTCCTACGAGCAGTACTTC

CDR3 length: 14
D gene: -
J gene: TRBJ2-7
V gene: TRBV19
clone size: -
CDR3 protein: CASSIVLGPYEQYF
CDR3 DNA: TGTGCCAGTAGTATAGTGCTCGGACCCTACGAGCAGTACTTC

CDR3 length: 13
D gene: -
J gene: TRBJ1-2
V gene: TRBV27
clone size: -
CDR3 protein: CASRVASGYGYTF
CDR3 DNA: TGTGCCAGCCGGGTGGCGTCCGGCTATGGCTACACCTTC

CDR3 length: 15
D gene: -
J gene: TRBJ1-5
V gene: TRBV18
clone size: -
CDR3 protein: CASSPVRAGNQPQHF
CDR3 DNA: TGTGCCAGCTCACCGGTCAGGGCCGGCAATCAGCCCCAGCATTTT

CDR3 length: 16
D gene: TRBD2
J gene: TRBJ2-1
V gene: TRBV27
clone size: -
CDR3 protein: CASSRTPSGKYNEQFF
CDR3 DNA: TGTGCCAGCAGCCGGACGCCTAGCGGGAAATACAATGAGCAGTTCTTC

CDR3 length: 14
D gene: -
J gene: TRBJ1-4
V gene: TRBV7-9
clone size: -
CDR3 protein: CASSLPGSNEKLFF
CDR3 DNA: TGTGCCAGCAGCTTACCAGGGAGTAATGAAAAACTGTTTTTT

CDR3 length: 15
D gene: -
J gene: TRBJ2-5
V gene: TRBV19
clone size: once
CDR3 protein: CASSIAAWGKETQYF
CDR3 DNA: TGTGCCAGTAGTATAGCGGCGTGGGGAAAAGAGACCCAGTACTTC

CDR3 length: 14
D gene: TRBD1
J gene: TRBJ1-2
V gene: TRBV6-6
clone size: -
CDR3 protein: CASSFAGQGYGYTF
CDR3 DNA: TGTGCCAGCAGTTTCGCCGGACAGGGCTATGGCTACACCTTC

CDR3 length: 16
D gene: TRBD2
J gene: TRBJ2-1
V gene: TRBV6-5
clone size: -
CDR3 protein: CASSYVTGGPRNEQFF
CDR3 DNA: TGTGCCAGCAGTTACGTGACGGGAGGGCCCAGGAATGAGCAGTTCTTC

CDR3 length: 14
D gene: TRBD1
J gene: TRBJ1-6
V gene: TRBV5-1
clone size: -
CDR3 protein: CASSLGTVNSPLHF
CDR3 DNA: TGCGCCAGCAGCCTCGGGACAGTCAATTCACCCCTCCACTTT

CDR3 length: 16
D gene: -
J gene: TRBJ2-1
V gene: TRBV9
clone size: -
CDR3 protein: CASSSPGGGAYNEQFF
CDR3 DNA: TGTGCCAGCAGCTCCCCAGGGGGAGGGGCCTACAATGAGCAGTTCTTC

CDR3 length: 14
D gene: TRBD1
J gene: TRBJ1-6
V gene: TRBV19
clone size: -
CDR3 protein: CASSAYRGHSPLHF
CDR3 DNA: TGTGCCAGTAGTGCTTACAGGGGGCATTCACCCCTCCACTTT

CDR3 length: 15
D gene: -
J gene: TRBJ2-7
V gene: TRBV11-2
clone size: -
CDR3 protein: CASSRTTGPSYEQYF
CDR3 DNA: TGTGCCAGCAGCCGAACAACAGGTCCCTCCTACGAGCAGTACTTC

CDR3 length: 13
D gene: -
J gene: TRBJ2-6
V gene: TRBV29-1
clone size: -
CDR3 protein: CSVDQGGANVLTF
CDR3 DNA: TGCAGCGTTGACCAGGGTGGGGCCAACGTCCTGACTTTC

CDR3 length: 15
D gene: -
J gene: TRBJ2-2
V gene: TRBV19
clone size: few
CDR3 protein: CASSMAKGGVGELFF
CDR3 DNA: TGTGCCAGTAGTATGGCAAAGGGTGGGGTCGGGGAGCTGTTTTTT

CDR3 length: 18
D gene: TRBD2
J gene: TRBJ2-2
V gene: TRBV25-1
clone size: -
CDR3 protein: CASSEPHGRPLNTGELFF
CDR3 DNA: TGTGCCAGCAGTGAACCCCACGGGAGGCCCCTGAACACCGGGGAGCTGTTTTTT

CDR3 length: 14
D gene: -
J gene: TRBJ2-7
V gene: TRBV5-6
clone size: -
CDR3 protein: CASSPGPGLDEQYF
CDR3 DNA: TGTGCCAGCAGCCCCGGTCCAGGGTTGGACGAGCAGTACTTC

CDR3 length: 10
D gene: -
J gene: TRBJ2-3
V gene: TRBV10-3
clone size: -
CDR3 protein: CATFGDTQYF
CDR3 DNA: TGTGCCACTTTCGGAGATACGCAGTATTTT